This TCR beta chain was profiled in a study of technical replicates of blood from a few donors. This CDR3 region has 15 residues. V was clipped by 5 bases and J by 3 bases, with 15 bases between them. Per the germline V gene, CDR1 is SGHKS and CDR2 is YYEKEE (reference sequence). Measured with immunoSEQ multiplex PCR; TCRdb has only the in-frame clones, and not every one. Of 60,000 to 70,000 clones in the sample, roughly 98% were seen once. V is TRBV5-5 and J is TRBJ1-5, with D possibly being TRBD1 (5 bases). Specimen: T cells isolated from PBMCs. This clonotype was obtained from a human donor in good health. This CDR3 is CASRKGTDINQPQHF. CDR3 coding DNA: TGTGCCAGCAGGAAGGGGACTGACATCAATCAGCCCCAGCATTTT.